This TCR beta chain was sequenced for a study of cytomegalovirus exposure and HLA in healthy donors. As for the study in general: Earlier findings included approximately 120 million unique TCR beta sequences obtained from 150 million to 200 million T cells. General study results and limits: In a later analysis, across HLA loci, associated TCR counts were highest for DRB1, lowest for HLA-C. On later analysis, the bulk of CMV-associated TCR beta chains appeared to be HLA-restricted.

V gave up 5 bases and J gave up 6 bases; unmatched junction bases: 4. From germline, CDR1 is MNHEY and CDR2 SMNVEV (reference sequence). The CDR3 sequence is 13 residues long. Researchers ran the PCR with 60 Vbeta and 13 Jbeta primers. This table comes from immunoSEQ multiplex PCR, and its TCRdb copy is limited to in-frame clones, with some not included. Altogether 100,000 or so clones are present, roughly 80% being singletons, with the ten largest covering roughly 9.1%. Samples came from healthy bone marrow donors. In this sample, this clone turned up a few times. Antigen: not known. The receptor was derived from a man in his thirties or forties in good health and CMV-seropositive. Sequences were obtained from PBMCs. The rearrangement links TRBV27 to TRBJ2-5; 9 positions match TRBD1. The CDR3: CASSTGQGKTQYF. The CDR3 DNA follows: TGTGCCAGCAGTACCGGACAGGGGAAGACCCAGTACTTC.